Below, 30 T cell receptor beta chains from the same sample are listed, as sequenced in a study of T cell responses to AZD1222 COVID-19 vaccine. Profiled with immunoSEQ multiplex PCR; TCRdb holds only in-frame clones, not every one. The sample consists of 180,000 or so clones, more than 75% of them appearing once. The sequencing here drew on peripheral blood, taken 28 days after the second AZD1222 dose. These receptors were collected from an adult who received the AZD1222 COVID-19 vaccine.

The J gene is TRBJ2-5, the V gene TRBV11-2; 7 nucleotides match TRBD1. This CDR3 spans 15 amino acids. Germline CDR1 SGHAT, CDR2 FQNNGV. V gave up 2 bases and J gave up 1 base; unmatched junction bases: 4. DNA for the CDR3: TGTGCCAGCAGCTTACAGGGGGATTCCCAAGAGACCCAGTACTTC. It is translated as CASSLQGDSQETQYF.

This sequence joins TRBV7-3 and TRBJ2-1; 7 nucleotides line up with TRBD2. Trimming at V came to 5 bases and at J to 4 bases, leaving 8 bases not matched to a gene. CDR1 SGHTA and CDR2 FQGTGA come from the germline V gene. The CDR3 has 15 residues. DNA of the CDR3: TGTGCCAGCAGCCCCGCCGTCGGGGGGTACAATGAGCAGTTCTTC. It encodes CASSPAVGGYNEQFF.

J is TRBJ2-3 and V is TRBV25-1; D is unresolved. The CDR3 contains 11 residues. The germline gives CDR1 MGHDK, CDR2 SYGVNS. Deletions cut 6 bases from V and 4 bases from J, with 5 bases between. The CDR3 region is CASSEADTQYF. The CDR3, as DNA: TGTGCCAGCAGCGAGGCAGATACGCAGTATTTT.

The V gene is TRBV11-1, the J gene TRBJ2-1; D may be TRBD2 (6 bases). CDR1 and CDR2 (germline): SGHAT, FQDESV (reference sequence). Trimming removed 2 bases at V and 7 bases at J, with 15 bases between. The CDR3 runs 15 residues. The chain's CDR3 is CASSLMSLGGNEQFF. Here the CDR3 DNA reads TGTGCCAGCAGCTTAATGTCTCTGGGGGGTAATGAGCAGTTCTTC.

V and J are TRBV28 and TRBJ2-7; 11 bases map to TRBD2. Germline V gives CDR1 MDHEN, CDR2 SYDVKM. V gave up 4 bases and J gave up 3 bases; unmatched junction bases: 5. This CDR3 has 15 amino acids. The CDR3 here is CASSSPTSGNYEQYF. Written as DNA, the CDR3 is TGTGCCAGCAGTTCGCCGACTAGCGGGAACTACGAGCAGTACTTC.

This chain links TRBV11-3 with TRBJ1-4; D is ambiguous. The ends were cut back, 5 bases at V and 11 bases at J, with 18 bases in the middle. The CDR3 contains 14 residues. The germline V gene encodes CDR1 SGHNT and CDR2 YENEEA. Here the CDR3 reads CASSRAANGVKLFF. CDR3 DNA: TGTGCCAGCAGCCGCGCGGCGAATGGTGTCAAACTGTTTTTT.

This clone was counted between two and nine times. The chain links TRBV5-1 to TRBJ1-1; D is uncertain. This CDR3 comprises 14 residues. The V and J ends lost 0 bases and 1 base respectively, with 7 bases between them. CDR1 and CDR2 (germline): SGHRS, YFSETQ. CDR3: CASSLGRQNTEAFF. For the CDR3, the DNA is TGCGCCAGCAGCTTGGGCAGACAGAACACTGAAGCTTTCTTT.

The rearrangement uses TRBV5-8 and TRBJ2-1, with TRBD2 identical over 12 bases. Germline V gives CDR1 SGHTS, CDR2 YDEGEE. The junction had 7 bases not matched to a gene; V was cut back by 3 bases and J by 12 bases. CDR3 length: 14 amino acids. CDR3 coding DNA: TGTGCCAGCAGCTCGACTAGCGGGAGTCGCCGGCAGTTCTTC. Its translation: CASSSTSGSRRQFF.

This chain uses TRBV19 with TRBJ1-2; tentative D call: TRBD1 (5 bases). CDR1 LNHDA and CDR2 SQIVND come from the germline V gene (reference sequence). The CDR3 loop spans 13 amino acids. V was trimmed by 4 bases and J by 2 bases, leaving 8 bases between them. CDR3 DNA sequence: TGTGCCAGTAGTAGAGACAGAAACTATGGCTACACCTTC. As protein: CASSRDRNYGYTF.

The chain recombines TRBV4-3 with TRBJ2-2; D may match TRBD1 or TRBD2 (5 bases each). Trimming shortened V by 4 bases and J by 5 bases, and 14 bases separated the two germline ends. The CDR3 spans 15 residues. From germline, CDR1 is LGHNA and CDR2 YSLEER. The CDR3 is CASSPEGRETGELFF. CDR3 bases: TGCGCCAGCAGCCCTGAGGGCAGGGAAACCGGGGAGCTGTTTTTT.

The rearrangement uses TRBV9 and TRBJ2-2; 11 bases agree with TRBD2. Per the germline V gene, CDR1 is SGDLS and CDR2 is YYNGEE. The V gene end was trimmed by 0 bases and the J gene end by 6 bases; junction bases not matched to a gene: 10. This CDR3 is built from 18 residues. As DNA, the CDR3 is TGTGCCAGCAGCGTAGATATAGCGGGAGGGCCGGGCTCCGGGGAGCTGTTTTTT. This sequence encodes CASSVDIAGGPGSGELFF.

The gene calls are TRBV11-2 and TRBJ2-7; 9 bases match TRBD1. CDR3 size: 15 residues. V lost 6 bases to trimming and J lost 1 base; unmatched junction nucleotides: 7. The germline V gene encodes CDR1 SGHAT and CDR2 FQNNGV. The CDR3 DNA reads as TGTGCCAGCAGTCGTGACAGGGGGTCTTCCTACGAGCAGTACTTC. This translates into CASSRDRGSSYEQYF. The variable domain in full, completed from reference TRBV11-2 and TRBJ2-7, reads EAGVAQSPRYKIIEKRQSVAFWCNPISGHATLYWYQQILGQGPKLLIQFQNNGVVDDSQLPKDRFSAERLKGVDSTLKIQPAKLEDSAVYLCASSRDRGSSYEQYFGPGTRLTVT.

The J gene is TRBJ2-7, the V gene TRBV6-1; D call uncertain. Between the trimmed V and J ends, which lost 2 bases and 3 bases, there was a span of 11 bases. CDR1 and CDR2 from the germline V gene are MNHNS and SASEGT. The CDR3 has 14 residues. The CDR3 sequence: CASSEYGPRYEQYF. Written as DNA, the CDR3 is TGTGCCAGCAGTGAATACGGACCCCGCTACGAGCAGTACTTC.

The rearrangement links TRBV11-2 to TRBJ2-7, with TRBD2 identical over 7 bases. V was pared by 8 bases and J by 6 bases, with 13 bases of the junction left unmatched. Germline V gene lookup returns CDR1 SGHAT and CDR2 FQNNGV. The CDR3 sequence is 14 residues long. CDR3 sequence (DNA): TGTGCCAGCGGAACCCTGGGGGGGGAGAGCGAGCAGTACTTC. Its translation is CASGTLGGESEQYF.

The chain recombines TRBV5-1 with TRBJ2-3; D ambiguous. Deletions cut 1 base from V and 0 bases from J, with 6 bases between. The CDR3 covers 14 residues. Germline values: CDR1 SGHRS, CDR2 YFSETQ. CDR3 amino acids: CASSLFDSTDTQYF. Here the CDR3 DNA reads TGCGCCAGCAGCTTGTTCGATAGCACAGATACGCAGTATTTT.

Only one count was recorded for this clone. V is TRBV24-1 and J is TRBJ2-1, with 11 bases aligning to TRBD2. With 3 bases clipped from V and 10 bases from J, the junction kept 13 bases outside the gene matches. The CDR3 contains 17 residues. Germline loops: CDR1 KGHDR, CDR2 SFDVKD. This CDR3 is CATSDVTGTSGLREQFF. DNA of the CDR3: TGTGCCACCAGTGATGTAACCGGGACTAGCGGCCTAAGAGAGCAGTTCTTC.

The CDR3 sequence: CASRADRSSYNEQFF. CDR3 nucleotides: TGTGCCAGCAGAGCCGACAGAAGCTCCTACAATGAGCAGTTCTTC. This chain links TRBV27 with TRBJ2-1; weak D call: TRBD1 (5 bases). Trimming cost V 6 bases and J 0 bases, with 12 bases left between them. This CDR3 has 15 amino acids. From germline, CDR1 is MNHEY and CDR2 SMNVEV (reference sequence).

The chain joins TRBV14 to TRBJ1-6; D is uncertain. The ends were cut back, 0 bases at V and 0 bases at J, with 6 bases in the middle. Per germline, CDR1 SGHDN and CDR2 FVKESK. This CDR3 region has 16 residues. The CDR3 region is CASSQERSSYNSPLHF. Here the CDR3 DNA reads TGTGCCAGCAGCCAAGAACGGAGCTCCTATAATTCACCCCTCCACTTT.

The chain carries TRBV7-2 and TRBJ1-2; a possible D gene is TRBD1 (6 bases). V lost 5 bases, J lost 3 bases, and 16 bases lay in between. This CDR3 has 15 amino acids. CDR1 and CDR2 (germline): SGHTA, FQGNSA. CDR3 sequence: CASSTGLTGDYGYTF. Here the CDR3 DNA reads TGTGCCAGCAGCACCGGGTTGACAGGCGACTATGGCTACACCTTC.

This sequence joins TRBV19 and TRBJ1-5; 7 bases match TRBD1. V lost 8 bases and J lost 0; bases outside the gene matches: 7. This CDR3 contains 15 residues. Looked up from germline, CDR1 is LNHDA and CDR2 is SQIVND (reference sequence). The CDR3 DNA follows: TGTGCCAGTCGTCAGGGACAGATTAGCAATCAGCCCCAGCATTTT. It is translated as CASRQGQISNQPQHF.

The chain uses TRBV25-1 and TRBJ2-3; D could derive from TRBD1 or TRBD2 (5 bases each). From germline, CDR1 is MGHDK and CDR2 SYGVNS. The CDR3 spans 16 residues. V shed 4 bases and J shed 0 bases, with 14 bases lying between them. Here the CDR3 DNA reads TGTGCCAGCAGTGTTGGGACGGGGTTAAGCACAGATACGCAGTATTTT. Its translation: CASSVGTGLSTDTQYF.

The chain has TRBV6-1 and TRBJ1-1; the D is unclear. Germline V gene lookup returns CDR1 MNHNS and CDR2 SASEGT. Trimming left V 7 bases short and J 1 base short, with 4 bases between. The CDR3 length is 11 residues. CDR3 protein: CASTGNTEAFF. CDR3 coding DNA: TGTGCCAGCACGGGGAACACTGAAGCTTTCTTT.

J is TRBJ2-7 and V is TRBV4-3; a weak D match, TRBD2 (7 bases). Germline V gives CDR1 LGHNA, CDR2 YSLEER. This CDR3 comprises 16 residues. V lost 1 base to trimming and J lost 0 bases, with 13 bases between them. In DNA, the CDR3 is TGCGCCAGCAGCCAAGGTGGGGGGGCGAGCTCCTACGAGCAGTACTTC. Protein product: CASSQGGGASSYEQYF.

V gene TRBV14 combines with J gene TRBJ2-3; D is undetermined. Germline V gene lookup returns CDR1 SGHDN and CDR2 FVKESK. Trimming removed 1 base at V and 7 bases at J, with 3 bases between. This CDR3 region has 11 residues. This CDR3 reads CASSQGYTQYF. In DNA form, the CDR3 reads TGTGCCAGCAGCCAAGGTTATACGCAGTATTTT.

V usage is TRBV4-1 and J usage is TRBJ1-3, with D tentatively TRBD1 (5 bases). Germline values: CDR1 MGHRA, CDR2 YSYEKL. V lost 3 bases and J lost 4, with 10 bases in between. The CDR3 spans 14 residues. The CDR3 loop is CASSQGTIGNTIYF. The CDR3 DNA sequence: TGCGCCAGCAGCCAGGGGACGATAGGAAACACCATATATTTT.

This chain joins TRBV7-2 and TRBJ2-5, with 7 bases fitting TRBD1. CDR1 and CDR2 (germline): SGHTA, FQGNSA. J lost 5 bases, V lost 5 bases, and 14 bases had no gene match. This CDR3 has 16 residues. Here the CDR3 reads CASSLPRTRGQETQYF. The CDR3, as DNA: TGTGCCAGCAGCCTCCCCCGGACGAGGGGGCAGGAGACCCAGTACTTC. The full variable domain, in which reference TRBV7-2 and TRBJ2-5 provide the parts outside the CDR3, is GAGVSQSPSNKVTEKGKDVELRCDPISGHTALYWYRQSLGQGLEFLIYFQGNSAPDKSGLPSDRFSAERTGGSVSTLTIQRTQQEDSAVYLCASSLPRTRGQETQYFGPGTRLLVL.

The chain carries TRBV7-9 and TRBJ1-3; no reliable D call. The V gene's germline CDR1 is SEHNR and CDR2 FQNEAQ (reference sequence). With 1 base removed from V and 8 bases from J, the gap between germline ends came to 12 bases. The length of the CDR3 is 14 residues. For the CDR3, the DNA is TGTGCCAGCAGCTTAGAGGCGAGAGGAGACACCATATATTTT. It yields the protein CASSLEARGDTIYF.

CDR3: CASSLWGGANYGYTF. The CDR3 DNA sequence: TGTGCCAGCAGTTTATGGGGAGGGGCTAACTATGGCTACACCTTC. J is TRBJ1-2 and V is TRBV28, with D possibly TRBD1 on 5 matching bases. This CDR3 is 15 amino acids long. The germline V gene encodes CDR1 MDHEN and CDR2 SYDVKM. The V and J ends lost 0 bases and 0 bases respectively, with 8 bases between them.

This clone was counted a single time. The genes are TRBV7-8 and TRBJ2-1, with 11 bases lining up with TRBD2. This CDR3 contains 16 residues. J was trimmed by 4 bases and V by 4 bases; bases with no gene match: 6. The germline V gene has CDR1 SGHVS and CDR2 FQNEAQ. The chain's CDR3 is CASSSQTSGVYNEQFF. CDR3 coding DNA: TGTGCCAGCAGCTCTCAGACTAGCGGGGTATACAATGAGCAGTTCTTC.

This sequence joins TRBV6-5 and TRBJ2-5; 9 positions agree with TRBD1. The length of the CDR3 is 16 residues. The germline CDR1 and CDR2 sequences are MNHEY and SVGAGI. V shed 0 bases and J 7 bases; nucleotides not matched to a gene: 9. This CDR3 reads CASSYSSGTGSRTQYF. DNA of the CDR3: TGTGCCAGCAGTTACTCGTCCGGGACAGGGTCCAGGACCCAGTACTTC.